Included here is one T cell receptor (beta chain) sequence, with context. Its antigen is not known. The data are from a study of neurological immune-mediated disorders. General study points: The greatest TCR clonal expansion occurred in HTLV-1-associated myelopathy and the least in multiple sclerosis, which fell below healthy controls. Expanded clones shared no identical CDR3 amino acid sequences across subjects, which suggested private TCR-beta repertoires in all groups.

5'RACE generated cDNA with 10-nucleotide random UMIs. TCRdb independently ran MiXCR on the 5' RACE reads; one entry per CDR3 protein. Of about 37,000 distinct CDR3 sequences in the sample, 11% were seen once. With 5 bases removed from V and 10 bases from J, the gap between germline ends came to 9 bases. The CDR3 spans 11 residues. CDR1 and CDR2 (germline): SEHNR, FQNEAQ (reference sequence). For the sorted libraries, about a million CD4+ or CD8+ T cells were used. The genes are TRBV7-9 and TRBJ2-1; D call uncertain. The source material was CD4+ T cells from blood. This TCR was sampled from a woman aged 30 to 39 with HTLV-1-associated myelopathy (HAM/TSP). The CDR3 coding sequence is TGTGCCAGCAGCCTGCAGACAGAGCAGTTCTTC. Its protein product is CASSLQTEQFF.